This is a list of T cell receptor beta chains from one sample in a study of shared clonotypes between healthy human individuals. Libraries were prepared by immunoSEQ multiplex PCR; TCRdb keeps only in-frame clonotypes and omits some of them. The sample includes approximately 740,000 clones, about 91% seen only once; the top ten take about 25%. Sequencing was performed on naive CD8+ T cells sorted from blood. These receptor sequences come from a man aged 25-45 years in good health. CDR3s include the opening cysteine and the closing phenylalanine or tryptophan. A D gene is named only where the DNA matches it firmly. Only part of the rows carry a size: once, few, many, or a class if the clone is expanded.

d_call j_call clone_size v_call cdr3_nt cdr3_aa
- TRBJ1-1 - TRBV21-1 TGTGCCAGGGGGACTGAAGCTTTCTTT CARGTEAFF
- TRBJ2-1 - TRBV7-9 TGTGCCAGCATCCATGGTGGGAGGCTATACAATGAGCAGTTCTTC CASIHGGRLYNEQFF
- TRBJ1-1 - TRBV7-9 TGTGCCAGCAGCTTAGTCCGGGGAAACACTGAAGCTTTCTTT CASSLVRGNTEAFF
- TRBJ2-3 - TRBV6-5 TGTGCCAGCAGTCGCAGGGGACTAAGCACAGATACGCAGTATTTT CASSRRGLSTDTQYF
- TRBJ2-3 - TRBV10-1 TGCGCCAGCAGTGAGTCGAGAGGGATGGCAGATACGCAGTATTTT CASSESRGMADTQYF
- TRBJ2-2 - TRBV9 TGTGCCAGCAGCGTAGGGCTAAACACCGGGGAGCTGTTTTTT CASSVGLNTGELFF
- TRBJ2-3 - TRBV30 TGTGCCTGGGGCGCTACCTCTAGCACAGATACGCAGTATTTT CAWGATSSTDTQYF
- TRBJ2-7 - TRBV7-7 TGTGCTAGCAGCTTAGCCCTCGGATTCCCCTACGAGCAGTACTTC CASSLALGFPYEQYF
- TRBJ2-3 - TRBV11-2 TGTGCCAGCAGCTTTCTAGGGTCAGCGGATACGCAGTATTTT CASSFLGSADTQYF
TRBD2 TRBJ2-7 - TRBV18 TGTGCCAGCTCACCGTTGACTAGCGGGAGGGCCTACGAGCAGTACTTC CASSPLTSGRAYEQYF
- TRBJ2-1 - TRBV13 TGTGCCAGCAGCTTAGAGGGCACGATCAACAATGAGCAGTTCTTC CASSLEGTINNEQFF
- TRBJ2-7 - TRBV9 TGTGCCAGCAGCTCCGGAGTTTTTGGCTACGAGCAGTACTTC CASSSGVFGYEQYF
- TRBJ1-5 - TRBV28 TGTGCCAGCAGCCCCCTTGGCGCTCAGCCCCAGCATTTT CASSPLGAQPQHF
- TRBJ2-2 - TRBV10-3 TGTGCCATCAGTGAGTCGCTAGGGAACACCGGGGAGCTGTTTTTT CAISESLGNTGELFF
TRBD2 TRBJ2-5 - TRBV5-1 TGCGCCAGCAGCTTGGGCGGGGGTTTGGGAGAGACCCAGTACTTC CASSLGGGLGETQYF
- TRBJ2-1 - TRBV2 TGTGCCATACATAACAATGAGCAGTTCTTC CAIHNNEQFF
- TRBJ2-3 - TRBV9 TGTGCCAGCAGCGTGGGGGGACAGTCCTCCACAGATACGCAGTATTTT CASSVGGQSSTDTQYF
- TRBJ2-3 - TRBV7-9 TGTGCCAGCAGCTTTCCGGCAGATACGCAGTATTTT CASSFPADTQYF
- TRBJ1-1 - TRBV19 TGTGCCAGCGGAGGGAGTTTGGGGACACGAGAAGCTTTCTTT CASGGSLGTREAFF
TRBD1 TRBJ2-5 - TRBV29-1 TGCAGCGTGGTTCGGGACAGCGCGCAAGAGACCCAGTACTTC CSVVRDSAQETQYF
- TRBJ1-3 - TRBV7-6 TGTGCCAGCAGCTCCGGTCTACCGGGGGGCAGCGCTGGAAACACCATATATTTT CASSSGLPGGSAGNTIYF
- TRBJ1-3 - TRBV5-5 TGTGCCAGCAGCTCGAGCCCCGGGGAAGTCGAAAACACCATATATTTT CASSSSPGEVENTIYF
TRBD1 TRBJ2-5 - TRBV9 TGTGCCAGCAGCCCGGAACAGGGGCTGGGAGAGACCCAGTACTTC CASSPEQGLGETQYF
- TRBJ1-1 - TRBV7-9 TGTGCCAGCAGCTTTAACGAGGTGGACACTGAAGCTTTCTTT CASSFNEVDTEAFF
- TRBJ2-2 - TRBV15 TGTGCCACCAGCGAGTTAGGGTTCTCGAACACCGGGGAGCTGTTTTTT CATSELGFSNTGELFF
TRBD2 TRBJ2-5 - TRBV28 TGTGCCAGCAGTACCGAGCGGGAGGGGCAAGAGACCCAGTACTTC CASSTEREGQETQYF
TRBD1 TRBJ1-2 - TRBV7-2 TGTGCCAGCAGCCCGGACAGGGGTCGTCTCTATGGCTACACCTTC CASSPDRGRLYGYTF
- TRBJ2-1 - TRBV9 TGTGCCAGCAGCCCCGGGACCTACAATGAGCAGTTCTTC CASSPGTYNEQFF
- TRBJ2-7 - TRBV10-3 TGTGCCATCAAAGAGTCAGGAGACTACGAGCAGTACTTC CAIKESGDYEQYF
- TRBJ2-5 - TRBV29-1 TGCAGCGTTGTAAGGGAGTCAGAAAGGATCCAGTACTTC CSVVRESERIQYF
- TRBJ1-1 - TRBV4-1 TGCGCCAGCAGCCAAGCCCCTACCCTAAGCACTGAAGCTTTCTTT CASSQAPTLSTEAFF
- TRBJ2-7 - TRBV27 TGTGCCAGCAGTTTCGGGACTTCTTACGAGCAGTACTTC CASSFGTSYEQYF
- TRBJ2-5 once TRBV7-9 TGTGCCAGCAGCAGCCCGGGACGGATTGGGGGGACCCAGTACTTC CASSSPGRIGGTQYF
TRBD2 TRBJ2-1 - TRBV18 TGTGCCAGCTCACCAGAGCCGGGACTAAACTACAATGAGCAGTTCTTC CASSPEPGLNYNEQFF
- TRBJ1-4 once TRBV28 TGTGCCACAAAAGAGGGGGGCCTAGGGGAAAAACTGTTTTTT CATKEGGLGEKLFF
- TRBJ1-1 - TRBV28 TGTGCCAGCAGCCGGCCTGGAACGGCTTTCTTT CASSRPGTAFF
TRBD2 TRBJ2-7 - TRBV5-6 TGTGCCAGCAGCCTCGGACTAGCGGTCTACGAGCAGTACTTC CASSLGLAVYEQYF
TRBD2 TRBJ2-3 - TRBV5-6 TGTGCCAGCAATGGAGTGGGAGGGCCCCCAGATACGCAGTATTTT CASNGVGGPPDTQYF
- TRBJ1-4 - TRBV28 TGTGCCAGCAGTTCACAAAGGACCTTGGGAGGAACTAATGAAAAACTGTTTTTT CASSSQRTLGGTNEKLFF
- TRBJ1-5 - TRBV6-5 TGTGCCAGCAGGTCTGTCTCCAGAGGCAATCAGCCCCAGCATTTT CASRSVSRGNQPQHF
TRBD1 TRBJ1-1 - TRBV5-1 TGCGCCAGCAGCTTGGGACAGGGAAGGGTCACTGAAGCTTTCTTT CASSLGQGRVTEAFF
- TRBJ2-3 - TRBV7-9 TGTGCCAGCAGCTCGACGGACATCGACACAGATACGCAGTATTTT CASSSTDIDTDTQYF
- TRBJ2-4 - TRBV27 TGTGCCAGCAGCACCCCCTCCAAAAACATTCAGTACTTC CASSTPSKNIQYF
TRBD2 TRBJ2-1 - TRBV6-6 TGTGCCAGCAGTTATTACGGACTAGCGGGAAACAATGAGCAGTTCTTC CASSYYGLAGNNEQFF
TRBD1 TRBJ2-7 many TRBV28 TGTGCCAGCAGACAAACAGGGGGCTACGAGCAGTACTTC CASRQTGGYEQYF
TRBD2 TRBJ2-1 many TRBV29-1 TGCAGCGTTGAGGGGACTAGCGGGGAGAATGAGCAGTTCTTC CSVEGTSGENEQFF
- TRBJ2-1 - TRBV5-8 TGTGCCAGCAGCTTGGTAGGGGTCCCCTACAATGAGCAGTTCTTC CASSLVGVPYNEQFF
- TRBJ2-6 - TRBV21-1 TGTGCCAGCCACAGAGGGGGACCCTCTGGGGCCAACGTCCTGACTTTC CASHRGGPSGANVLTF
- TRBJ2-7 - TRBV2 TGTGCCAGCAAGGACAGATACTACGAGCAGTACTTC CASKDRYYEQYF
- TRBJ2-7 - TRBV15 TGTGCCACCAGCAGGGACCGCAGGGGATCCTACGAGCAGTACTTC CATSRDRRGSYEQYF
- TRBJ2-2 - TRBV4-1 TGCGCCAGCAGCCAAGCCGAAAACACCGGGGAGCTGTTTTTT CASSQAENTGELFF